This T cell receptor (beta chain) was recovered during a study of cytomegalovirus exposure and HLA in healthy donors. The CDR3 spans 18 residues. Trimming stripped 0 bases from V and 3 bases from J, with 21 bases between. Germline V gene lookup returns CDR1 SGHRS and CDR2 YFSETQ. The approximately 130-subject validation cohort, separate from the roughly 700-subject first cohort, included the donors. Assay used: immunoSEQ multiplex PCR; TCRdb lists only in-frame clones, some missing. The sample holds about 350,000 clones, around 90% seen once. For this clone: As yet, its antigen is unknown.

Study-level findings and limits: Fewer than 200 TCR beta chains were listed as cytomegalovirus-associated.

The chain uses TRBV5-1 and TRBJ2-5, with D possibly matching TRBD1 (6 bases). Sequencing was performed on PBMCs. This clonotype was sampled from a woman aged 25 to 45 in good health and CMV-seropositive. Here the CDR3 reads CASSLDGQGRRQEETQYF. CDR3 sequence (DNA): TGCGCCAGCAGCTTGGATGGCCAGGGGCGCCGACAAGAAGAGACCCAGTACTTC.